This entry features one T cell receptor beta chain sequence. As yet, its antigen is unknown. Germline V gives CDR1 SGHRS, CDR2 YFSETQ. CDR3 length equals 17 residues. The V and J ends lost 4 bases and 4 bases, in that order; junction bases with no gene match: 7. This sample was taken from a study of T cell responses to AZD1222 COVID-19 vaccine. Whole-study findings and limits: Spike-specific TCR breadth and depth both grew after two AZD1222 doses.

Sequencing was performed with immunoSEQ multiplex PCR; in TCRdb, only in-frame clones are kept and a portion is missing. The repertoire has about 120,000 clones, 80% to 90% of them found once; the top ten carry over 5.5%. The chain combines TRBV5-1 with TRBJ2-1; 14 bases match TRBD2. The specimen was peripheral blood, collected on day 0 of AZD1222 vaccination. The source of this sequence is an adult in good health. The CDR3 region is CASSPSRTSGGYNEQFF. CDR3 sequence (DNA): TGCGCCAGCAGCCCGTCTCGGACTAGCGGGGGGTACAATGAGCAGTTCTTC. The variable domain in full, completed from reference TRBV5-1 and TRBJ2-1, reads KAGVTQTPRYLIKTRGQQVTLSCSPISGHRSVSWYQQTPGQGLQFLFEYFSETQRNKGNFPGRFSGRQFSNSRSEMNVSTLELGDSALYLCASSPSRTSGGYNEQFFGPGTRLTVL.